The 27 T cell receptor beta chains below were found in one sample sequenced in a study of cytomegalovirus exposure and HLA in healthy donors (dated 2017 in TCRdb). Libraries were built with the immunoSEQ multiplex PCR assay. The multiplex PCR relied on a mix of 60 forward primers for TCR Vbeta segments and 13 reverse primers for TCR Jbeta segments. As stored in TCRdb, this immuneACCESS dataset retains in-frame rearrangements with V and J assigned. A fraction of the clones does not appear; measured against another copy, unresolved V genes explain less than half of the discrepancy, and the remainder lacks a known reason. This sample gives around 140,000 clones in total; about 64% of them show up just once. The ten largest clonotypes hold 2% to 3% of the sample. The sample consisted of PBMCs. The source is a middle-aged woman in good health and CMV-seronegative.

The genes are TRBV11-2 and TRBJ1-4, with 12 nucleotides matching TRBD1. After removal of 3 bases from V and 2 bases from J, the junction contained 10 bases not matched to a gene. The CDR3 contains 19 residues. Germline V lookup: CDR1 SGHAT, CDR2 FQNNGV. The CDR3 reads CASSFPGQGARPTNEKLFF. CDR3 sequence (DNA): TGTGCCAGCAGCTTCCCGGGACAGGGGGCGCGTCCTACTAATGAAAAACTGTTTTTT. The complete variable domain, with remaining parts taken from reference TRBV11-2 and TRBJ1-4, reads EAGVAQSPRYKIIEKRQSVAFWCNPISGHATLYWYQQILGQGPKLLIQFQNNGVVDDSQLPKDRFSAERLKGVDSTLKIQPAKLEDSAVYLCASSFPGQGARPTNEKLFFGSGTQLSVL.

In DNA, the CDR3 is TGTGCCAGCAGCGTAGCTCCAGGGTGGCAAGAGACCCAGTACTTC. Translation gives CASSVAPGWQETQYF. V usage is TRBV9 and J usage is TRBJ2-5; D perhaps matches TRBD1 (5 bases). Trimming took off 0 bases at V and 2 bases at J, with 11 bases between the two ends. Germline-derived CDR1 and CDR2 are SGDLS and YYNGEE. CDR3 size: 15 residues.

The table lists this clone with a few counts. The V call is TRBV27, the J call TRBJ2-5; maybe TRBD2 (5 bases). Gene TRBJ2-7 matches the end of the DNA better, so the J call may be wrong. The CDR3 has 13 amino acids. CDR1 MNHEY and CDR2 SMNVEV come from the germline V gene (reference sequence). This chain's CDR3 is CASMEVHSYEQYF. The CDR3 nucleotides read TGTGCCAGCATGGAGGTCCACTCCTACGAGCAGTACTTC.

The chain is built from TRBV5-1 and TRBJ2-7; 9 bases agree with TRBD1. Per the germline V gene, CDR1 is SGHRS and CDR2 is YFSETQ. There are 15 residues in the CDR3. J gave up 3 bases and V 4 bases, and 8 bases lay outside the gene matches. In DNA form, the CDR3 reads TGCGCCAGCAGCGTAACCGGGACAGGGAACTACGAGCAGTACTTC. Translating gives CASSVTGTGNYEQYF.

The rearrangement joins TRBV4-3 to TRBJ2-5; weak D call: TRBD2 (5 bases). Germline CDR1 reads LGHNA; CDR2 reads YSLEER. This CDR3 comprises 15 residues. Between the trimmed V and J ends, which lost 1 base and 4 bases, there was a span of 13 bases. CDR3 residues: CASSQGPGVRETQYF. The CDR3 region has the DNA TGCGCCAGCAGCCAAGGCCCCGGGGTTCGAGAGACCCAGTACTTC.

The chain links TRBV6-1 to TRBJ2-7; 11 positions match TRBD2. The trim removed 2 bases at V and 6 bases at J, leaving 9 bases unmatched. This CDR3 spans 16 amino acids. Germline CDR1 reads MNHNS; CDR2 reads SASEGT. CDR3 sequence reads: CASSERVAGGLGEQYF. The CDR3 nucleotides read TGTGCCAGCAGTGAACGGGTAGCGGGGGGGCTTGGCGAGCAGTACTTC.

This clone was seen more than once but under ten times. The CDR3 region is CASSYSGEGGQPQHF. In nucleotides, the CDR3 is TGTGCCAGCAGTTACTCGGGGGAAGGGGGTCAGCCCCAGCATTTT. The chain combines TRBV6-5 with TRBJ1-5; D may be TRBD1 (6 bases). Germline lookup yields CDR1 MNHEY and CDR2 SVGAGI. The germline V and J ends were trimmed by 0 bases and 6 bases, with 12 bases remaining between them. The CDR3 contains 15 residues.

This rearrangement joins TRBV7-6 to TRBJ1-4; the D gene is possibly TRBD1 (5 bases). The V gene's germline CDR1 is SGHVS and CDR2 FNYEAQ. V was cut by 3 bases and J by 3 bases, with 11 bases left in between. The CDR3 is made up of 15 amino acids. CDR3: CASSFSGRANEKLFF. Written as DNA, the CDR3 is TGTGCCAGCAGCTTCTCAGGGAGGGCTAATGAAAAACTGTTTTTT.

The chain carries TRBV4-1 and TRBJ2-2; the D gene is possibly TRBD1 (5 bases). This CDR3 has 18 residues. The germline gives CDR1 MGHRA, CDR2 YSYEKL. Deletions cut 0 bases from V and 1 base from J, with 15 bases between. The CDR3 loop is CASSQEVGQGMNTGELFF. Here the CDR3 DNA reads TGCGCCAGCAGCCAAGAGGTAGGGCAGGGAATGAACACCGGGGAGCTGTTTTTT.

The chain carries TRBV10-3 and TRBJ2-7; 8 bases match TRBD1. Germline CDR1 reads ENHRY; CDR2 reads SYGVKD. The CDR3 runs 16 residues. Trimming took 3 bases from V and 0 from J; bases not matched to a gene: 7. CDR3 bases: TGTGCCATCAGTGAAGTGGACAGGGCCCTCTCCTACGAGCAGTACTTC. Its translation is CAISEVDRALSYEQYF.

The chain recombines TRBV7-9 with TRBJ1-2; D is uncertain. Trimming cost V 1 base and J 8 bases, with 11 bases left between them. CDR1 and CDR2 (germline): SEHNR, FQNEAQ (reference sequence). CDR3 length equals 13 residues. The CDR3 nucleotides read TGTGCCAGCAGCTTAGAGGTGGGCTACGGCTACACCTTC. This translates into CASSLEVGYGYTF.

The chain links TRBV27 to TRBJ1-6, with D tentatively TRBD1 (5 bases). Germline lookup yields CDR1 MNHEY and CDR2 SMNVEV (reference sequence). V was trimmed by 2 bases and J by 10 bases, leaving 12 bases between them. The CDR3 is made up of 14 amino acids. CDR3 region: CASSLETVASPLHF. DNA for the CDR3: TGTGCCAGCAGTTTAGAGACAGTAGCATCACCCCTCCACTTT.

The rearrangement uses TRBV15 and TRBJ2-4; 8 nucleotides align to TRBD2. The V gene end was trimmed by 4 bases and the J gene end by 8 bases; junction bases not matched to a gene: 4. The CDR3 is made up of 13 amino acids. The V gene's germline CDR1 is LNHNV and CDR2 YYDKDF (reference sequence). The CDR3 nucleotides read TGTGCCACCAGCACGGGGGGGCGGCACATTCAGTACTTC. Translated, it gives CATSTGGRHIQYF. The variable domain in full, completed from reference TRBV15 and TRBJ2-4, reads DAMVIQNPRYQVTQFGKPVTLSCSQTLNHNVMYWYQQKSSQAPKLLFHYYDKDFNNEADTPDNFQSRRPNTSFCFLDIRSPGLGDTAMYLCATSTGGRHIQYFGAGTRLSVL.

The chain recombines TRBV9 with TRBJ1-3; a possible D gene is TRBD1 (6 bases). This CDR3 is 15 amino acids long. Trimming removed 2 bases at V and 1 base at J, with 10 bases between. The germline gives CDR1 SGDLS, CDR2 YYNGEE. For the CDR3, the DNA is TGTGCCAGCAGCGTGGACAGTATGTCTGGAAACACCATATATTTT. Residues: CASSVDSMSGNTIYF. Together with reference TRBV9 and TRBJ1-3, the CDR3 gives the full variable domain: DSGVTQTPKHLITATGQRVTLRCSPRSGDLSVYWYQQSLDQGLQFLIQYYNGEERAKGNILERFSAQQFPDLHSELNLSSLELGDSALYFCASSVDSMSGNTIYFGEGSWLTVV.

This clone has only a few counts. The chain joins TRBV5-1 to TRBJ1-2, with a tentative D call TRBD1 (6 bases). V shed 1 base and J shed 4 bases, with 20 bases lying between them. The CDR3 is 17 residues long. CDR1 is SGHRS and CDR2 is YFSETQ in the germline V gene. Written as DNA, the CDR3 is TGCGCCAGCAGCTTGCAAGCCAATCCACAGGGTAGCTATGGCTACACCTTC. Protein product: CASSLQANPQGSYGYTF.

This clone appeared a single time. The rearrangement joins TRBV27 to TRBJ2-7; 7 bases line up with TRBD1. V trimming: 6 bases; J trimming: 2 bases; junction bases outside the gene matches: 7. There are 14 residues in the CDR3. The germline V gene has CDR1 MNHEY and CDR2 SMNVEV (reference sequence). The CDR3 here is CASRPGTATYEQYF. The CDR3 nucleotides are TGTGCCAGCAGACCCGGGACAGCCACCTACGAGCAGTACTTC.

This chain uses TRBV2 with TRBJ2-4, with 7 nucleotides matching TRBD1. CDR3 size: 18 residues. Trimming removed 4 bases from V and 2 bases from J; junction bases left unmatched: 14. CDR1 and CDR2 from the germline V gene are SNHLY and FYNNEI. The CDR3 here is CASSGAPGQSESKNIQYF. Written as DNA, the CDR3 is TGTGCCAGCAGTGGGGCCCCGGGACAGAGTGAGTCCAAAAACATTCAGTACTTC.

This clone has more than one count but fewer than ten. The genes are TRBV28 and TRBJ2-1; 9 bases match TRBD1. This CDR3 has 14 amino acids. CDR1 MDHEN and CDR2 SYDVKM come from the germline V gene. J was trimmed by 6 bases and V by 5 bases; bases with no gene match: 5. CDR3 residues: CASSMLTGGNEQFF. In DNA, the CDR3 is TGTGCCAGCAGTATGCTGACAGGGGGCAATGAGCAGTTCTTC.

The chain employs TRBV6-1 and TRBJ2-7; D may be TRBD2 (6 bases). The germline CDR1 and CDR2 sequences are MNHNS and SASEGT. CDR3 size: 14 residues. Trimming took 4 bases from V and 2 from J, leaving 12 bases between them. In DNA form, the CDR3 reads TGTGCCAGCAGTGGAGGTTTAGCGGCCTACGAGCAGTACTTC. Residues: CASSGGLAAYEQYF.

The CDR3 sequence: CASWDRGQDEQYF. CDR3 coding DNA: TGTGCCAGCTGGGACAGGGGGCAGGACGAGCAGTACTTC. The J gene is TRBJ2-5, the V gene TRBV18; 12 positions agree with TRBD1. The last part of the DNA fits TRBJ2-7 better; the J call may be wrong. CDR3 length equals 13 residues. Germline assignment: CDR1 KGHSH and CDR2 LQKENI.

The chain links TRBV7-6 to TRBJ2-3; D gene uncertain. From germline, CDR1 is SGHVS and CDR2 FNYEAQ. Trimming removed 1 base from V and 6 bases from J, with 11 bases in between. There are 14 residues in the CDR3. The CDR3 loop reads CASSLEVASDTQYF. The CDR3 DNA reads as TGTGCCAGCAGCTTAGAAGTAGCATCCGATACGCAGTATTTT.

This clone occurred once. The chain links TRBV2 to TRBJ2-6; 9 positions agree with TRBD1. This CDR3 region has 16 residues. With V trimmed by 9 bases and J by 1 base, 7 bases remained unmatched. Germline loops: CDR1 SNHLY, CDR2 FYNNEI. The CDR3 protein is CASWGQGPSGANVLTF. The CDR3 region has the DNA TGTGCCAGTTGGGGACAGGGACCTTCTGGGGCCAACGTCCTGACTTTC. The complete variable domain, with remaining parts taken from reference TRBV2 and TRBJ2-6, reads EPEVTQTPSHQVTQMGQEVILRCVPISNHLYFYWYRQILGQKVEFLVSFYNNEISEKSEIFDDQFSVERPDGSNFTLKIRSTKLEDSAMYFCASWGQGPSGANVLTFGAGSRLTVL.

The chain joins TRBV7-6 to TRBJ2-2; 7 positions match TRBD2. The CDR3 sequence is 18 residues long. Germline CDR1 SGHVS, CDR2 FNYEAQ. The V segment lost 2 bases and the J segment 3 bases; nucleotides outside the gene matches: 12. The CDR3 region has the DNA TGTGCCAGCAGCTTAAGGCGGTGGGGGAGGGAGGACACCGGGGAGCTGTTTTTT. It codes for CASSLRRWGREDTGELFF.

The chain employs TRBV5-4 and TRBJ1-6; 7 bases fit TRBD1. Trimming cost V 3 bases and J 4 bases; bases outside gene matches: 4. Germline V gives CDR1 SGHNT, CDR2 YYREEE (reference sequence). The CDR3 loop spans 15 amino acids. CDR3 in amino acids: CASSWRQGYNSPLHF. The CDR3 coding sequence is TGTGCCAGCAGCTGGAGACAGGGATATAATTCACCCCTCCACTTT.

CDR3 in amino acids: CASSPRGGIKETQYF. In DNA, the CDR3 is TGTGCCAGCAGCCCCCGGGGAGGAATAAAAGAGACCCAGTACTTC. The V call is TRBV5-4, the J call TRBJ2-5, with D possibly being TRBD2 (6 bases). V was trimmed by 4 bases and J by 3 bases, leaving 16 bases between them. Germline V gene sequence: CDR1 SGHNT, CDR2 YYREEE (reference sequence). CDR3 length: 15 amino acids.

The chain recombines TRBV5-1 with TRBJ1-5, with D hard to call. Germline V gene lookup returns CDR1 SGHRS and CDR2 YFSETQ. Trimming pared 1 base from V and 0 bases from J, leaving 8 bases between. This CDR3 contains 15 residues. The DNA for the CDR3 is TGCGCCAGCAGCTTGCTAGCAGGTAGCAATCAGCCCCAGCATTTT. It is translated as CASSLLAGSNQPQHF. Based on the CDR3 plus reference TRBV5-1 and TRBJ1-5, the full variable domain is KAGVTQTPRYLIKTRGQQVTLSCSPISGHRSVSWYQQTPGQGLQFLFEYFSETQRNKGNFPGRFSGRQFSNSRSEMNVSTLELGDSALYLCASSLLAGSNQPQHFGDGTRLSIL.

This clone was counted only a few times. The V gene is TRBV2, the J gene TRBJ1-2; D is unclear. The germline V gene encodes CDR1 SNHLY and CDR2 FYNNEI. The CDR3 extends over 15 amino acids. Trimming stripped 2 bases from V and 3 bases from J, with 13 bases between. Here the CDR3 DNA reads TGTGCCAGCAGTGAAAAAGGTCTGGCGGACTATGGCTACACCTTC. Residues: CASSEKGLADYGYTF.